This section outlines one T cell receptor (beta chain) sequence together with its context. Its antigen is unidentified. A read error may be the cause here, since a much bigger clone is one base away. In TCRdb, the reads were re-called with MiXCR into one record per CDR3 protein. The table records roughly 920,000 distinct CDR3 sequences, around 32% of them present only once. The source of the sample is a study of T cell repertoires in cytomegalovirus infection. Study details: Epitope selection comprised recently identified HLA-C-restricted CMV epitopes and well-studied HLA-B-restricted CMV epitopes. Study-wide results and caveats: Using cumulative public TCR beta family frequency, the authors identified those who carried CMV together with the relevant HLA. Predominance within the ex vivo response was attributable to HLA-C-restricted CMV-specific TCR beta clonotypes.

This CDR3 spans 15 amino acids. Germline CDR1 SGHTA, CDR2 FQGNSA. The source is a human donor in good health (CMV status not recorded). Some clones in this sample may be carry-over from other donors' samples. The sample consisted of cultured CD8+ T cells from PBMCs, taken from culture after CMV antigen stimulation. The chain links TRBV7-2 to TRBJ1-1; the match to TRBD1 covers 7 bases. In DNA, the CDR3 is TGTGCCAGCAGCTTAATCCCACAGGGGAACACTAAAGCTTTCTTT. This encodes CASSLIPQGNTKAFF.